This T cell receptor (beta chain) was retrieved from a study of T cell repertoires in cytomegalovirus infection. Study in general: CMV infection and matching HLA type were both indicated by public TCR beta signatures. Findings of the study overall: Summed frequency of shared TCR beta families picked out CMV carriers who also had the relevant HLA. HLA-C-restricted CMV clonotypes gave the most frequent clonotype in two of eight donors.

This clonotype was recorded at least ten times. Its antigen is not known. Each CDR3 protein is one row after TCRdb ran MiXCR on the reads. The data contain around 230,000 distinct CDR3 sequences, 5% to 8.5% of them singletons. There are 20 residues in the CDR3. V dropped 4 bases and J dropped 3; count of bases not matched to a gene: 24. Germline V gene lookup returns CDR1 SGHRS and CDR2 YFSETQ. This clonotype was sampled from a human donor in good health (CMV status not recorded). Some clones in this sample may be carry-over from other donors' samples. V is TRBV5-1 and J is TRBJ2-7; 8 nucleotides line up with TRBD1. The specimen sequenced was PBMCs. The CDR3 bases are TGCGCCAGCAGCCCTAGGCCCGGGACAGGCAACCTCCTCTTGAGCTACGAGCAGTACTTC. Translation gives CASSPRPGTGNLLLSYEQYF.